These T cell receptor beta chains were read from a single sample in a study of T cell responses to AZD1222 COVID-19 vaccine. The protocol was immunoSEQ multiplex PCR, while the TCRdb copy is restricted to in-frame clones and leaves out a portion. The sample lists some 180,000 clones, 94% occurring once. This material consisted of peripheral blood, taken 28 days after the second AZD1222 dose. These receptors all stem from an adult who received the AZD1222 COVID-19 vaccine. CDR3s include the opening cysteine and the closing phenylalanine or tryptophan.

>TRBJ1-5|TRBV6-5
CASRRDRGSNQPQHF
>TRBJ1-2|TRBV25-1
CASSQRSAGYTF
>TRBJ2-2|TRBV5-1
CASTIGWGNTGELFF
>TRBJ1-1|TRBV3-1/TRBV3-2
CASSQEQGSTEAFF
>TRBJ1-1|TRBV21-1
CASSTLGTNTTEAFF
>TRBJ2-7|TRBV15
CATSSPGYEQYF
>TRBJ2-2|TRBV25-1
CASSDPSRANTGELFF
>TRBJ1-1|TRBV3-1/TRBV3-2
CASSQAGREAFF
>TRBJ1-1|TRBV5-1
CASSYTPGGTEAFF
>TRBJ1-4|TRBV7-8
CASSRDRGIEKLFF
>TRBJ2-3|TRBV11-2
CASSLARQAITDTQYF
>TRBJ1-5|TRBV6-1
CASSEYGYSNQPQHF
>TRBJ2-1|TRBV19
CASRSLAESSYNEQFF
>TRBJ1-1|TRBV19
CASGETGVVEAFF
>TRBJ2-7|TRBV13
CASSFGVAGTYEQYF
>TRBJ1-1|TRBV6-5
CASSLTGPNTEAFF
>TRBJ1-4|TRBV5-1
CASSLKGVEKLFF
>TRBJ1-3|TRBV11-3
CASSRFQGLPGNTIYF
>TRBJ1-5|TRBV6-5
CASSYSKGRDQPQHF
>TRBJ1-4|TRBV5-6
CASSLVGKEKLFF
>TRBJ2-7|TRBV28
CASSFLGIRAVDEQYF
>TRBJ1-1|TRBV19
CASSTTESTEAFF
>TRBJ1-1|TRBV4-1
CASSQDRGHRTEAFF
>TRBJ1-4|TRBV5-1
CASSLPNEKLFF
>TRBJ2-1|TRBV7-3
CASSYSSSGEQFF
>TRBJ1-1|TRBV28
CASSPRQGNREAFF
>TRBJ1-1|TRBV7-9
CASSLVGLAEAFF
>TRBJ2-2|TRBV9
CASSVDPSNTGELFF
>TRBJ1-5|TRBV28
CASSLGQGLQPQHF
>TRBJ2-5|TRBV2
CASRSRAGGGRETQYF
>TRBJ2-2|TRBV7-3
CASRRDRGNTGELFF
>TRBJ2-7|TRBV10-3
CAIRGQGPHEQYF
>TRBJ2-1|TRBV19
CASSIADEGYNEQFF
>TRBJ2-2|TRBV19
CASSGGTEGGELFF
>TRBJ1-1|TRBV10-1
CASRAAKHDTEAFF
>TRBJ2-4|TRBV4-1
CASSQIGQKTSKNIQYF
>TRBJ2-5|TRBV29-1
CSVCQQRDAAAQYF
>TRBJ1-5|TRBV7-9
CASSSGQGNQPQHF
>TRBJ1-1|TRBV28
CASSLMTGQNTEAFF
>TRBJ1-1|TRBV10-3
CAISESTREEGAFF